Following are 22 T cell receptor beta chains from one sample sequenced in a study of control samples from healthy donors and cancer patients. Using immunoSEQ multiplex PCR, the repertoire was profiled, and TCRdb retains in-frame clones only, with some absent. The sample yields some 77,000 clones, approximately 88% seen once. The specimen sequenced was blood. These receptors all come from a woman in her fifties or sixties in good health.

The rearrangement joins TRBV4-1 to TRBJ2-7; 7 nucleotides match TRBD1. Germline V gene data show CDR1 as MGHRA and CDR2 as YSYEKL. After removal of 3 bases from V and 2 bases from J, the junction contained 10 bases not matched to a gene. The CDR3 covers 16 residues. This CDR3 is CASSQTSRTGPYEQYF. The DNA for the CDR3 is TGCGCCAGCAGCCAGACCTCTAGGACAGGCCCCTACGAGCAGTACTTC.

The CDR3 bases are TGTGCCAGCAGCTATGGGCAGGGGACCCCAAATGAGCAGTTCTTC. It translates to CASSYGQGTPNEQFF. J is TRBJ2-1 and V is TRBV9; D possibly corresponds to TRBD1 (6 bases). Germline lookup yields CDR1 SGDLS and CDR2 YYNGEE. Trimming removed 4 bases at V and 7 bases at J, with 18 bases between. CDR3 length: 15 amino acids.

The chain couples TRBV5-1 to TRBJ2-5; 7 bases align to TRBD1. The CDR3 is 14 amino acids. Germline values: CDR1 SGHRS, CDR2 YFSETQ. V dropped 0 bases and J dropped 8; count of bases not matched to a gene: 7. CDR3 nucleotides: TGCGCCAGCAGCTTGGAGGGACAGAGGGTCACCCAGTACTTC. This sequence encodes CASSLEGQRVTQYF. The variable domain in full, with the rest retrieved from reference TRBV5-1 and TRBJ2-5, is KAGVTQTPRYLIKTRGQQVTLSCSPISGHRSVSWYQQTPGQGLQFLFEYFSETQRNKGNFPGRFSGRQFSNSRSEMNVSTLELGDSALYLCASSLEGQRVTQYFGPGTRLLVL.

The rearrangement links TRBV4-1 to TRBJ1-5; unclear D gene. With 1 base removed from V and 7 bases from J, the gap between germline ends came to 8 bases. The germline V gene has CDR1 MGHRA and CDR2 YSYEKL. The CDR3 runs to 13 residues. CDR3 residues: CASSQGEWQPQHF. The CDR3 nucleotides are TGCGCCAGCAGCCAAGGTGAATGGCAGCCCCAGCATTTT.

This clone was detected once. The chain links TRBV3-1 (or the pseudogene TRBV3-2) to TRBJ2-2; possible D gene TRBD2, 6 bases. The length of the CDR3 is 16 residues. The V end was cut by 3 bases, the J end by 2 bases, with 13 bases between. In germline, CDR1 is LGHDT, CDR2 YNNKEL (reference sequence). The CDR3 coding sequence is TGTGCCAGCAGCCAGAGGACCGGGGGTAACACCGGGGAGCTGTTTTTT. This encodes CASSQRTGGNTGELFF.

V and J are TRBV18 and TRBJ2-4, with D perhaps matching TRBD2 (5 bases). Looked up from germline, CDR1 is KGHSH and CDR2 is LQKENI. The CDR3 runs to 12 residues. Trimming stripped 2 bases from V and 15 bases from J, with 14 bases between. In nucleotides, the CDR3 is TGTGCCAGCTCACCAGAGGGCAGCCGTGGGTACTTC. Amino acids: CASSPEGSRGYF.

The CDR3 region is CASSLAAAGGRSEQFF. Written as DNA, the CDR3 is TGCGCCAGCAGCTTGGCCGCTGCGGGGGGCCGAAGTGAGCAGTTCTTC. The V call is TRBV5-1, the J call TRBJ2-1; 8 nucleotides agree with TRBD2. Per germline, CDR1 SGHRS and CDR2 YFSETQ. The CDR3 consists of 16 residues. V gave up 0 bases and J gave up 9 bases; unmatched junction bases: 11. Supplemented by reference TRBV5-1 and TRBJ2-1, the full variable domain reads KAGVTQTPRYLIKTRGQQVTLSCSPISGHRSVSWYQQTPGQGLQFLFEYFSETQRNKGNFPGRFSGRQFSNSRSEMNVSTLELGDSALYLCASSLAAAGGRSEQFFGPGTRLTVL.

The chain carries TRBV5-1 and TRBJ2-5; a weak D match, TRBD1 (5 bases). The CDR3 consists of 19 residues. Germline V gene lookup returns CDR1 SGHRS and CDR2 YFSETQ. Trimming removed 0 bases at V and 5 bases at J, with 26 bases between. The CDR3 spells CASSLESMAGWALRETQYF. In DNA form, the CDR3 reads TGCGCCAGCAGCTTGGAGTCTATGGCAGGGTGGGCTCTCAGGGAGACCCAGTACTTC.

This chain connects TRBV6-5 to TRBJ1-2, with a weak D call TRBD1 (6 bases). Germline CDR1 MNHEY, CDR2 SVGAGI. Trimming took off 6 bases at V and 5 bases at J, with 13 bases between the two ends. CDR3 length equals 13 residues. The CDR3 DNA follows: TGTGCCAGCAGGAACACAGGGTCATATGGCTACACCTTC. This codes for CASRNTGSYGYTF.

V is TRBV28 and J is TRBJ1-1; no firm D call. Between the trimmed V and J ends, which lost 3 bases and 5 bases, there was a span of 16 bases. Germline lookup yields CDR1 MDHEN and CDR2 SYDVKM. CDR3 length: 15 residues. In nucleotides, the CDR3 is TGTGCCAGCAGTTTCCCCTGGGGAGGCGGGACTGAAGCTTTCTTT. This codes for CASSFPWGGGTEAFF. The entire variable domain, with the rest obtained from reference TRBV28 and TRBJ1-1, is as follows: DVKVTQSSRYLVKRTGEKVFLECVQDMDHENMFWYRQDPGLGLRLIYFSYDVKMKEKGDIPEGYSVSREKKERFSLILESASTNQTSMYLCASSFPWGGGTEAFFGQGTRLTVV.

In its sample, this clone was seen a few times. The V gene is TRBV5-1, the J gene TRBJ2-5; 7 positions match TRBD2. From germline, CDR1 is SGHRS and CDR2 YFSETQ. The ends lost 4 bases at V and 5 bases at J; junction bases unmatched: 11. The CDR3 sequence is 15 residues long. DNA of the CDR3: TGCGCCAGCAGCCCTAGGGGAGGGTTTTCCGAGACCCAGTACTTC. Amino acid sequence: CASSPRGGFSETQYF.

This chain links TRBV14 with TRBJ1-2; D not certain. V was cut by 3 bases and J by 3 bases, with 8 bases left in between. CDR1 and CDR2 from the germline V gene are SGHDN and FVKESK. The CDR3 loop spans 13 amino acids. The CDR3 here is CASSQKLDYGYTF. The CDR3 DNA sequence: TGTGCCAGCAGCCAGAAACTCGACTATGGCTACACCTTC.

The chain links TRBV27 to TRBJ1-5, with D possibly matching TRBD1 (5 bases). Germline V lookup: CDR1 MNHEY, CDR2 SMNVEV (reference sequence). The V and J ends lost 2 bases and 6 bases respectively, with 11 bases between them. The CDR3 length is 14 residues. The CDR3 sequence: CASSLTGGGQPQHF. DNA for the CDR3: TGTGCCAGCAGTTTAACGGGGGGGGGTCAGCCCCAGCATTTT.

The chain has TRBV19 and TRBJ1-2, with D uncertain. This CDR3 is 13 amino acids long. The germline gives CDR1 LNHDA, CDR2 SQIVND (reference sequence). V was pared by 5 bases and J by 8 bases, with 15 bases between. The CDR3 loop is CASSPNSVQGYTF. The CDR3 coding sequence is TGTGCCAGTAGTCCTAACTCGGTCCAGGGCTACACCTTC.

The chain employs TRBV11-2 and TRBJ2-3; TRBD2 might be the D (7 bases). The CDR3 covers 17 residues. Per germline, CDR1 SGHAT and CDR2 FQNNGV. The ends were cut back, 7 bases at V and 2 bases at J, with 22 bases in the middle. In nucleotides, the CDR3 is TGTGCCAGCACCTTTATCGGGGGGCTACAACTCACAGATACGCAGTATTTT. Translating gives CASTFIGGLQLTDTQYF.

V and J are TRBV30 and TRBJ1-1; TRBD1 matches 8 bases. Germline lookup yields CDR1 GTSNPN and CDR2 SVGIG (reference sequence). The CDR3 has 13 residues. The trim removed 1 base at V and 3 bases at J, leaving 1 base unmatched. The chain's CDR3 is CAWSGQGYTEAFF. For the CDR3, the DNA is TGTGCCTGGAGTGGACAGGGGTACACTGAAGCTTTCTTT.

This clone showed up just once. The genes are TRBV7-2 and TRBJ2-7, with 7 bases lining up with TRBD1. The J segment lost 2 bases and the V segment lost 5 bases, leaving 18 bases of the junction unmatched. Per the germline V gene, CDR1 is SGHTA and CDR2 is FQGNSA. CDR3 length: 18 amino acids. CDR3 sequence (DNA): TGTGCCAGCAGCACCCTTGGGGACACAGGGGCGACCCCCTACGAGCAGTACTTC. Its protein product is CASSTLGDTGATPYEQYF.

CDR3 coding DNA: TGTGCCAGCAGTTATTTCCCTGGGACTAAGAACACTGAAGCTTTCTTT. Its translation is CASSYFPGTKNTEAFF. The chain links TRBV6-2 or TRBV6-3 to TRBJ1-1, with D perhaps matching TRBD1 (5 bases). CDR3 length: 16 amino acids. Trimming removed 3 bases from V and 1 base from J, with 15 bases in between. Germline values: CDR1 MNHEY, CDR2 SVGEGT.

The chain couples TRBV10-3 to TRBJ1-1; the D is unclear. The germline V gene encodes CDR1 ENHRY and CDR2 SYGVKD. Trimming cost V 11 bases and J 1 base, with 11 bases left between them. CDR3 length: 12 amino acids. This CDR3 reads CASGTPNTEAFF. The DNA of the CDR3 is TGTGCCTCGGGAACACCGAACACTGAAGCTTTCTTT.

This sequence joins TRBV7-9 and TRBJ2-2; 7 nucleotides agree with TRBD2. Germline CDR1 reads SEHNR; CDR2 reads FQNEAQ (reference sequence). V trimming: 4 bases; J trimming: 5 bases; junction bases outside the gene matches: 7. This CDR3 contains 15 residues. The CDR3 DNA follows: TGTGCCAGCAGCTGGGCGGGAGTTGGGACCGGGGAGCTGTTTTTT. Translating it yields CASSWAGVGTGELFF. The entire variable domain, with the rest obtained from reference TRBV7-9 and TRBJ2-2, is as follows: DTGVSQNPRHKITKRGQNVTFRCDPISEHNRLYWYRQTLGQGPEFLTYFQNEAQLEKSRLLSDRFSAERPKGSFSTLEIQRTEQGDSAMYLCASSWAGVGTGELFFGEGSRLTVL.

The chain has TRBV7-3 and TRBJ1-1; 7 nucleotides line up with TRBD1. Germline-derived CDR1 and CDR2 are SGHTA and FQGTGA. The CDR3 sequence is 13 residues long. V lost 6 bases and J lost 9; bases outside the gene matches: 10. The CDR3 sequence is CASSPDRTGQAFF. CDR3 nucleotide sequence: TGTGCCAGCAGTCCCGACCGGACAGGTCAAGCTTTCTTT.

The chain joins TRBV5-6 to TRBJ1-1; a possible D gene is TRBD1 (6 bases). CDR3 length equals 15 residues. V dropped 3 bases and J dropped 6 bases, with 18 bases sitting between them. Germline CDR1 SGHDT, CDR2 YYEEEE. CDR3 in DNA: TGTGCCAGCAGCTACCGACAGGTCCGAGGGCCTGAAGCTTTCTTT. It encodes CASSYRQVRGPEAFF.